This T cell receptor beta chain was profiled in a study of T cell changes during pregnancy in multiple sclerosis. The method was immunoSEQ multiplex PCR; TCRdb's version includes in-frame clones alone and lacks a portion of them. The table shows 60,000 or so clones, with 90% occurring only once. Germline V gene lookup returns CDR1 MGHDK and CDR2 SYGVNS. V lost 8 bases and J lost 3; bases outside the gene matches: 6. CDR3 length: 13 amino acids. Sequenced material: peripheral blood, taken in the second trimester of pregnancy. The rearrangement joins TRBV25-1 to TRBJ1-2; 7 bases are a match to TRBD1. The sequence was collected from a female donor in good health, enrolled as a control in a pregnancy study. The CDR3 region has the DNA TGTGCCAGCCATGGGACAGCATACTATGGCTACACCTTC. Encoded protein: CASHGTAYYGYTF.